This record covers a single T cell receptor (beta chain). Its cognate antigen has yet to be identified. Per-nucleotide qualities are absent, and no much larger clonotype sits a single base away. Receptor libraries were prepared by the immunoSEQ multiplex PCR assay. TCRdb obtained this table from immuneACCESS and retained in-frame rearrangements with V and J assigned. These tables miss some clones; where compared with another copy, unresolved V genes account for less than half of the shortfall, and the remainder is unexplained. Present in this sample are some 120,000 clones, more than 85% of which were seen just once. Under 2% of the sample is taken by the ten largest. These data are taken from a study of control samples from healthy donors and cancer patients (TCRdb year 2020). The CDR3 goes from the cysteine to the phenylalanine over 11 residues. The entry retains the CDR3 DNA only, 33 bases that are in frame from base 1. Looking up the germline V gene yields CDR1 MNHEY and CDR2 SVGEGT. Relative to germline, V is 4 bases shorter and J is 5 bases shorter, with 5 bases between their ends.

The sequencing input was PBMCs. The origin of this receptor is a man aged 50-59 years with head and neck cancer. The chain employs TRBV6-2 or TRBV6-3 and TRBJ2-5; the D gene is not confidently resolved. The nucleotides are TGTGCCAGCAGTTTTACGGAGACCCAGTACTTC. Its protein reads: CASSFTETQYF.